The entry below gives a single T cell receptor beta chain sequence along with its context. Its specific antigen is unknown. No quality values exist for individual bases; no much larger clone is one base distant. Trimming removed 6 bases from V and 5 bases from J, leaving 10 bases between the germline ends. The CDR3 covers 13 residues, taking in both the cysteine and the phenylalanine. Kept here is only the CDR3 DNA, which spans 39 bases and is read in frame from base 1. The germline V gene encodes CDR1 KGHSH and CDR2 LQKENI. These data come from a study of blood T cell repertoires in COVID-19 (dated by TCRdb to 2019 to 2021). With respect to the entire study: Collaborator samples came from the United States, Italy and Spain and covered acute and convalescent phases of COVID-19. The material from the prospective study consisted of cDNA or gDNA derived from T cells, B-cell-depleted T cells, or PBMCs. Subjects who had been exposed to COVID-19, were actively infected with it, or had recovered from it provided the deeply sampled blood TCRbeta repertoires that made up the dataset. The repertoires were made available in a free public database intended to serve as a resource for research on the immune response to SARS-CoV-2. The samples were drawn from the first 160 participants of the ongoing ImmuneRACE study and from 1,200 or so subjects provided by 6 global collaborators. A de-identified subject ID, COVID-19 status, age in years and sex were almost always included in the sample metadata. Where available, HLA class I and class II types were taken from metadata supplied by the sample provider and were not determined by assay-based typing. Overall study outcomes, separate from this receptor: The quantity of clinical and demographic metadata differed by source and by participant and was supplied without curation.

TCRbeta CDR3 regions were amplified from genomic DNA using the immunoSEQ Assay, a bias-controlled multiplex PCR. Processing in the source paper ran as follows. The number of nucleated cells in each sample was estimated from the amplification of reference gene primers within the assay. To quantify the absolute abundance of each unique TCRbeta CDR3 rearrangement, sequence reads were collapsed and filtered. For each sample, productive Simpson clonality was calculated by taking the square root of Simpson's diversity index across productive rearrangements. In TCRdb, the immuneACCESS table is reduced to in-frame sequences with V and J assigned. These tables do not hold every clone; where another copy was compared, an unresolved V gene accounts for under half, and the others remain unexplained. That table supplies the V and J calls and clone size; D and trimming were determined from the DNA. This sample comprises some 200,000 clones, around nine tenths of them detected only once. Of the sample, roughly 3.3% is held by the ten largest clones.

Each collaborating institution followed its own protocols to collect whole blood in K2EDTA tubes. For TCRbeta analysis, collaborators shipped samples in one of three forms: frozen whole blood, isolated PBMCs, or DNA extracted from either of those sample types. The chain is made from TRBV18 and TRBJ2-2, with no confidently assigned D gene. The receptor's source is a man aged 18 to 29 with active or convalescent COVID-19. The sample consisted of peripheral blood. The DNA sequence is as follows: TGTGCCAGCTCCACTGCGAGAACCGGGGAGCTGTTTTTT. Its coded protein is CASSTARTGELFF.